This T cell receptor (beta chain) stems from a study of patients and donors after allogeneic stem cell transplantation. CDR3 size: 12 residues. Trimming pared 0 bases from V and 7 bases from J, leaving 6 bases between. MiXCR, run by TCRdb on the RT-PCR reads, gives a single entry per CDR3 protein. This sample has about 76,000 distinct CDR3 sequences, with more than 20% found just once. The V call is TRBV12-3 or TRBV12-4, the J call TRBJ1-2; D gene uncertain. This clonotype was obtained from a human donor who was either an allogeneic HSCT recipient or a stem cell or donor lymphocyte infusion donor (not recorded which). It is not recorded whose cells these are; they may come from a transplant donor. Sequenced sample: blood, either unsorted or a sorted T cell fraction (not recorded which). This CDR3 is CASSLARAGYTF. The CDR3 bases are TGTGCCAGCAGTTTAGCCCGGGCTGGCTACACCTTC.